The next 15 T cell receptor beta chains were all read from a single sample in a study of T cells in Graves' hyperthyroidism and ophthalmopathy. Amplification of TCR beta CDR3 regions was performed using RNA transcripts as template. The primer set for the first-round RT-PCR of the TCR CDR3 was HTBI. TCRdb reanalysed the multiplex PCR reads using MiXCR and keeps one entry per CDR3 protein. The sample holds hundreds of thousands of distinct CDR3 sequences, approximately 15% seen once. Sequences were obtained from blood. Source of these receptors: a woman in her late teens or twenties with Graves' hyperthyroidism.

The chain is built from TRBV29-1 and TRBJ2-1; D ambiguous. The germline gives CDR1 SQVTM, CDR2 ANQGSEA. Trimming removed 7 bases from V and 10 bases from J, with 14 bases in between. The CDR3 is made up of 11 amino acids. The CDR3 protein is CSARTEEEQFF. The CDR3, as DNA: TGCAGCGCCAGAACAGAAGAGGAGCAGTTCTTC.

This clonotype was seen many times. J is TRBJ1-4 and V is TRBV18, with TRBD1 matching over 9 bases. Unmatched junction bases numbered 6, after V lost 3 bases and J lost 7 bases. The CDR3 extends over 15 amino acids. The germline V gene encodes CDR1 KGHSH and CDR2 LQKENI. Here the CDR3 reads CASSPQRQGGEKLFF. CDR3 nucleotide sequence: TGTGCCAGCTCACCCCAGAGACAGGGGGGTGAAAAACTGTTTTTT.

The rearrangement uses TRBV27 and TRBJ1-1, with a possible D match to TRBD1 (6 bases). V was shortened by 0 bases and J by 4 bases, with 15 bases between the two germline ends. The CDR3 consists of 16 residues. Germline loops: CDR1 MNHEY, CDR2 SMNVEV (reference sequence). The CDR3 DNA sequence: TGTGCCAGCAGTTTATCGAATTCCCAGGGGTCCACTGAAGCTTTCTTT. Protein sequence: CASSLSNSQGSTEAFF.

The sample holds a few counts of this clonotype. The chain employs TRBV5-1 and TRBJ2-7, with 8 bases that match TRBD2. The germline V gene has CDR1 SGHRS and CDR2 YFSETQ. Trimming cost V 0 bases and J 0 bases; bases outside gene matches: 5. This CDR3 is 16 amino acids long. Here the CDR3 DNA reads TGCGCCAGCAGCTTGGCCGGCGGGAGGAGCTCCTACGAGCAGTACTTC. Translation: CASSLAGGRSSYEQYF.

This clonotype occurred many times. The chain links TRBV7-2 to TRBJ2-1; D is undetermined. CDR3 length: 16 amino acids. Germline V gene data show CDR1 as SGHTA and CDR2 as FQGNSA. With 4 bases removed from V and 3 bases from J, the gap between germline ends came to 16 bases. The CDR3 is CASSSRRSGDYNEQFF. As DNA, the CDR3 is TGTGCCAGCAGCTCAAGAAGGAGTGGTGACTACAATGAGCAGTTCTTC.

This clonotype showed up many times. CDR3 sequence (DNA): TGTGCCAGCAGCCAAGATATGGGCTATGGCTACACCTTC. Translated: CASSQDMGYGYTF. The V and J genes are TRBV3-1 and TRBJ1-2; no clear D gene. Germline CDR1 reads LGHDT; CDR2 reads YNNKEL (reference sequence). Trimming stripped 0 bases from V and 4 bases from J, with 6 bases between. The CDR3 consists of 13 residues.

This clonotype was found many times. This sequence joins TRBV9 and TRBJ1-2; D is possibly TRBD1 (5 bases). This CDR3 has 14 residues. Germline CDR1 SGDLS, CDR2 YYNGEE. Between the trimmed V and J ends, which lost 0 bases and 5 bases, there was a span of 11 bases. DNA for the CDR3: TGTGCCAGCAGCGTAGACCGACAGTATTATGGCTACACCTTC. It is translated as CASSVDRQYYGYTF.

This clonotype was recorded at least ten times. The rearrangement uses TRBV20-1 and TRBJ2-1; no clear D. Germline V gene data show CDR1 as DFQATT and CDR2 as SNEGSKA (reference sequence). The length of the CDR3 is 14 residues. With 5 bases removed from V and 5 bases from J, the gap between germline ends came to 16 bases. The CDR3 sequence: CSAHAAYSNNEQFF. The CDR3, as DNA: TGCAGTGCTCACGCCGCCTATTCCAACAATGAGCAGTTCTTC.

This clonotype has just a few counts. The rearrangement uses TRBV5-1 and TRBJ2-7, with D possibly matching TRBD2 (6 bases). Germline V lookup: CDR1 SGHRS, CDR2 YFSETQ. CDR3 length: 15 residues. Trimming removed 0 bases at V and 2 bases at J, with 12 bases between. The chain's CDR3 is CASSLETSRTYEQYF. DNA for the CDR3: TGCGCCAGCAGCTTGGAGACTAGTAGAACCTACGAGCAGTACTTC.

The chain carries TRBV4-1 and TRBJ2-2; 10 nucleotides match TRBD1. The length of the CDR3 is 16 residues. Trimming removed 2 bases from V and 5 bases from J; junction bases left unmatched: 5. Germline V gives CDR1 MGHRA, CDR2 YSYEKL. Here the CDR3 reads CASSQRQGAGTGELFF. DNA for the CDR3: TGCGCCAGCAGCCAACGACAGGGGGCGGGTACCGGGGAGCTGTTTTTT.

This clonotype was detected ten times or more. The chain joins TRBV9 to TRBJ2-5, with D possibly called TRBD1 or TRBD2 (5 bases each). Germline V gene sequence: CDR1 SGDLS, CDR2 YYNGEE. Deletions cut 0 bases from V and 5 bases from J, with 14 bases between. The CDR3 contains 15 residues. This CDR3 is CASSVVPGPGETQYF. The CDR3 DNA follows: TGTGCCAGCAGCGTAGTTCCAGGGCCGGGGGAGACCCAGTACTTC.

This clonotype was observed many times. V is TRBV11-3 and J is TRBJ2-3, with TRBD2 matching over 11 bases. The CDR3 has 16 amino acids. The V gene end was trimmed by 5 bases and the J gene end by 0 bases; junction bases not matched to a gene: 4. Germline CDR1 is SGHNT and CDR2 is YENEEA. In nucleotides, the CDR3 is TGTGCCAGCAGCGGTAGGACTAGCGGGAGCACAGATACGCAGTATTTT. Protein: CASSGRTSGSTDTQYF.

This clonotype has just a few counts. V usage is TRBV29-1 and J usage is TRBJ2-3; 11 bases map to TRBD2. Trimming removed 6 bases from V and 4 bases from J; junction bases left unmatched: 6. The CDR3 has 14 amino acids. Looked up from germline, CDR1 is SQVTM and CDR2 is ANQGSEA. CDR3 sequence (DNA): TGCAGCGTAGCCGGGACTAGCGGTGCAGATACGCAGTATTTT. It yields the protein CSVAGTSGADTQYF.

The chain recombines TRBV12-3 or TRBV12-4 with TRBJ1-4; D possibly corresponds to TRBD1 (5 bases). The CDR3 consists of 12 residues. V was cut by 6 bases and J by 10 bases, with 12 bases left in between. The CDR3 nucleotides read TGTGCCAGCAGCCAGACGGGGGTAAAACTGTTTTTT. Its translation is CASSQTGVKLFF.

V gene TRBV10-3 combines with J gene TRBJ1-1; 7 positions match TRBD1. Germline V CDR1 and CDR2: ENHRY, SYGVKD. This CDR3 comprises 13 residues. Unmatched junction bases numbered 3, after V lost 2 bases and J lost 6 bases. The CDR3 DNA follows: TGTGCCATCAGTGAGAGGGGGCTCTCTGAAGCTTTCTTT. It translates to CAISERGLSEAFF.